This entry lists 10 T cell receptor beta chains sequenced from one sample in a study of OX40 agonist ivuxolimab in advanced cancers. Only in-frame clones appear in the TCRdb table, and some are missing; sequencing was by immunoSEQ multiplex PCR. The data show about 40,000 clones, 85% to 90% seen once. Sample: CD4+ or CD8+ T cells sorted from blood, taken in a trial of the OX40 agonist ivuxolimab. The receptors shown here come from an adult with an advanced solid tumor such as melanoma, head and neck, liver or kidney cancer.

This chain connects TRBV11-2 to TRBJ1-2; D is unresolved. V was cut by 5 bases and J by 0 bases, with 10 bases left in between. This CDR3 is 14 amino acids long. Germline V gene lookup returns CDR1 SGHAT and CDR2 FQNNGV. The CDR3 is CASSATRTNYGYTF. The DNA of the CDR3 is TGTGCCAGCAGCGCCACACGGACTAACTATGGCTACACCTTC.

This rearrangement joins TRBV28 to TRBJ1-2, with 7 bases identical to TRBD1. Trimming took 6 bases from V and 2 from J; bases not matched to a gene: 6. From germline, CDR1 is MDHEN and CDR2 SYDVKM. The CDR3 sequence is 14 residues long. In nucleotides, the CDR3 is TGTGCCAGCAGCTCCCGGACAGGCAACTATGGCTACACCTTC. Encoded protein: CASSSRTGNYGYTF.

V usage is TRBV5-1 and J usage is TRBJ2-1, with D tentatively TRBD1 (6 bases). In germline, CDR1 is SGHRS, CDR2 YFSETQ. V was cut by 3 bases and J by 4 bases, with 14 bases left in between. CDR3 length equals 15 residues. CDR3 protein: CASSSGVREYNEQFF. CDR3 sequence (DNA): TGCGCCAGCAGCTCAGGGGTTCGCGAATACAATGAGCAGTTCTTC.

This chain connects TRBV10-3 to TRBJ2-7, with D perhaps matching TRBD2 (6 bases). The germline V gene encodes CDR1 ENHRY and CDR2 SYGVKD. The CDR3 spans 15 residues. Trimming stripped 2 bases from V and 6 bases from J, with 17 bases between. CDR3 protein: CAISERGTDRAEQYF. For the CDR3, the DNA is TGTGCCATCAGTGAGCGGGGGACGGACCGCGCCGAGCAGTACTTC.

A single count supports this clone. This chain joins TRBV5-1 and TRBJ2-6; D not resolved. The CDR3 runs to 18 residues. Between the trimmed V and J ends, which lost 1 base and 0 bases, there was a span of 14 bases. Per germline, CDR1 SGHRS and CDR2 YFSETQ. The CDR3, as DNA: TGCGCCAGCAGCTTGTCCGGCCGCCCAAGCTCTGGGGCCAACGTCCTGACTTTC. This codes for CASSLSGRPSSGANVLTF.

The V and J genes are TRBV4-1 and TRBJ2-3; D uncertain. The CDR3 consists of 16 residues. Germline V CDR1 and CDR2: MGHRA, YSYEKL. V lost 0 bases, J lost 1 base, and 11 bases lay in between. This chain's CDR3 is CASSQDGARRTDTQYF. In nucleotides, the CDR3 is TGCGCCAGCAGCCAAGATGGAGCCAGGCGCACAGATACGCAGTATTTT.

The chain employs TRBV6-5 and TRBJ2-3, with a weak D call TRBD1 (5 bases). Per germline, CDR1 MNHEY and CDR2 SVGAGI. This CDR3 region has 14 residues. Between the trimmed V and J ends, which lost 2 bases and 2 bases, there was a span of 8 bases. The CDR3 protein is CASSYGRATDTQYF. The CDR3 region has the DNA TGTGCCAGCAGTTACGGCAGGGCCACAGATACGCAGTATTTT.

The CDR3 here is CASTLEWGGQDTQYF. CDR3 nucleotides: TGTGCCAGCACCCTAGAATGGGGGGGCCAAGATACGCAGTATTTT. The chain combines TRBV11-2 with TRBJ2-3; weak D call: TRBD2 (7 bases). The CDR3 length is 15 residues. V was trimmed by 7 bases and J by 5 bases, leaving 19 bases between them. Per germline, CDR1 SGHAT and CDR2 FQNNGV.

This rearrangement joins TRBV28 to TRBJ2-1; possibly TRBD1 for D (5 bases). The CDR3 extends over 16 amino acids. The germline gives CDR1 MDHEN, CDR2 SYDVKM. V was clipped by 5 bases and J by 0 bases, with 14 bases between them. The CDR3 coding sequence is TGTGCCAGCAGTCTCAGGCAGGGTGGCTCCTACAATGAGCAGTTCTTC. Translation gives CASSLRQGGSYNEQFF.

This chain uses TRBV11-2 with TRBJ1-6, with 8 bases fitting TRBD1. CDR1 is SGHAT, CDR2 FQNNGV, per germline. There are 17 residues in the CDR3. With 5 bases clipped from V and 0 bases from J, the junction kept 6 bases outside the gene matches. CDR3 protein: CASSAGQGFSYNSPLHF. CDR3 nucleotide sequence: TGTGCCAGCAGCGCCGGACAGGGCTTCTCCTATAATTCACCCCTCCACTTT.